Reported below is one T cell receptor beta chain. Germline V CDR1 and CDR2: LNHDA, SQIVND (reference sequence). This CDR3 comprises 12 residues. The data were taken from a study of T cells expressing NK-cell markers. Overall study: The authors sequenced eight donors, of whom seven were HCMV-seropositive and one was seronegative.

From the 5' RACE reads, TCRdb lists one entry per CDR3 protein and no DNA. The repertoire table contains about 400,000 distinct CDR3 sequences. Specimen: blood T cells: a sorted CD56 or NKG2C T cell subset, CD4+ or CD8+ T cells, or bulk PBMC T cells (not recorded which). The clonotype originates from a woman aged 45 to 65 in good health. V and J are TRBV19 and TRBJ1-5. The CDR3 sequence: CASSIRSDPQHF.